These 30 T cell receptor beta chains were sequenced from one sample in a study of human T cells and chemical hapten exposure. The time point here: patch test 3, about 24 weeks after DPC sensitization. Treatment specified: therapeutic diphenylcyclopropenone sensitization with weekly scalp DPC. TCRdb called the RACE reads again in MiXCR, with one record for every CDR3 protein. The sample has around 200,000 distinct CDR3 sequences; 20% to 25% are singletons. The sequencing used whole blood, collected in connection with sensitization to the hapten diphenylcyclopropenone (DPC). Receptors were obtained from a woman in her 40s with alopecia areata. Some clones in this sample may be carry-over from other donors' samples.

This rearrangement joins TRBV7-2 to TRBJ1-5; 8 positions match TRBD1. Germline V gives CDR1 SGHTA, CDR2 FQGNSA. Germline trimming cut 2 bases from V and 2 bases from J; bases unmatched to any gene: 8. The CDR3 contains 17 residues. CDR3 nucleotides: TGTGCCAGCAGCTTATTTCCTATACAGGGGGGCAATCAGCCCCAGCATTTT. Translation: CASSLFPIQGGNQPQHF.

This rearrangement joins TRBV28 to TRBJ2-3, with a possible D match to TRBD1 (6 bases). This CDR3 comprises 15 residues. Germline values: CDR1 MDHEN, CDR2 SYDVKM. The germline V and J ends were trimmed by 5 bases and 3 bases, with 15 bases remaining between them. DNA for the CDR3: TGTGCCAGCAGTAGAGCATCAGGGGTTACAGATACGCAGTATTTT. This gives the protein CASSRASGVTDTQYF.

In its sample, this clonotype was seen a few times. V usage is TRBV28 and J usage is TRBJ1-5; D gene ambiguous. Germline V gene data show CDR1 as MDHEN and CDR2 as SYDVKM. The germline V and J ends were trimmed by 3 bases and 3 bases, with 9 bases remaining between them. The CDR3 consists of 14 residues. CDR3 sequence reads: CASSFLTSNQPQHF. The DNA of the CDR3 is TGTGCCAGCAGTTTCCTTACCTCCAATCAGCCCCAGCATTTT.

The genes are TRBV4-1 and TRBJ2-7; tentative D call: TRBD2 (5 bases). This CDR3 region has 13 residues. Germline V gene lookup returns CDR1 MGHRA and CDR2 YSYEKL. Trimming took off 4 bases at V and 7 bases at J, with 14 bases between the two ends. CDR3: CASSPLAGLEQYF. CDR3 in DNA: TGCGCCAGCAGCCCGCTAGCCGGTTTAGAGCAGTACTTC.

This clonotype was found a few times. The chain has TRBV10-3 and TRBJ1-2; D gene ambiguous. V was pared by 4 bases and J by 7 bases, with 10 bases between. CDR1 is ENHRY and CDR2 is SYGVKD in the germline V gene. The CDR3 is made up of 12 amino acids. CDR3: CAISVDEAGYTF. The CDR3 DNA reads as TGTGCCATCAGTGTGGATGAGGCTGGCTACACCTTC.

This clonotype showed up just a few times. V usage is TRBV7-2 and J usage is TRBJ1-1, with a weak D call TRBD1 (6 bases). The germline gives CDR1 SGHTA, CDR2 FQGNSA. Trimming left V 2 bases short and J 1 base short, with 8 bases between. The CDR3 runs 14 residues. The CDR3 DNA reads as TGTGCCAGCAGCTTAACCAGGGGGAACACTGAAGCTTTCTTT. Protein sequence: CASSLTRGNTEAFF. The entire variable domain, with the rest obtained from reference TRBV7-2 and TRBJ1-1, is as follows: GAGVSQSPSNKVTEKGKDVELRCDPISGHTALYWYRQSLGQGLEFLIYFQGNSAPDKSGLPSDRFSAERTGGSVSTLTIQRTQQEDSAVYLCASSLTRGNTEAFFGQGTRLTVV.

This chain connects TRBV9 to TRBJ1-4; D is uncertain. Germline lookup yields CDR1 SGDLS and CDR2 YYNGEE. V lost 3 bases to trimming and J lost 8 bases, with 11 bases between them. The CDR3 sequence is 13 residues long. CDR3 coding DNA: TGTGCCAGCAGCGGGGCCTTTGGAGAAAAACTGTTTTTT. It encodes CASSGAFGEKLFF.

The V gene is TRBV7-2, the J gene TRBJ2-1; D might be TRBD1 or TRBD2, each matching 5 bases. The CDR3 is 15 residues long. The germline gives CDR1 SGHTA, CDR2 FQGNSA. V dropped 5 bases and J dropped 6 bases, with 17 bases sitting between them. CDR3 amino acids: CASSRDPVPGNEQFF. The CDR3 DNA reads TGTGCCAGCAGCCGGGACCCAGTGCCGGGCAATGAGCAGTTCTTC.

Notes on this clonotype: The junction departs from the called germline gene at one end, perhaps through a read error. The V gene is TRBV5-1, the J gene TRBJ2-5, with 15 bases identical to TRBD2. Per the germline V gene, CDR1 is SGHRS and CDR2 is YFSETQ. The CDR3 loop spans 14 amino acids. This CDR3 is CASSPAGLAGGHEF. In nucleotides, the CDR3 is TGCGCCAGCAGCCCCGCGGGACTAGCGGGAGGCCACGAATTC.

This clonotype was seen a handful of times. This chain connects TRBV11-2 to TRBJ1-1; a possible D gene is TRBD1 (5 bases). The CDR3 runs 13 residues. Deletions cut 5 bases from V and 4 bases from J, with 11 bases between. The germline V gene has CDR1 SGHAT and CDR2 FQNNGV. The CDR3 DNA sequence: TGTGCCAGCAGCCTACAGGCCCCCACTGAAGCTTTCTTT. Its protein is CASSLQAPTEAFF. The full variable domain, with the rest looked up from reference TRBV11-2 and TRBJ1-1, is EAGVAQSPRYKIIEKRQSVAFWCNPISGHATLYWYQQILGQGPKLLIQFQNNGVVDDSQLPKDRFSAERLKGVDSTLKIQPAKLEDSAVYLCASSLQAPTEAFFGQGTRLTVV.

The rearrangement links TRBV4-3 to TRBJ2-1; D could derive from TRBD1 or TRBD2 (5 bases each). Trimming took off 0 bases at V and 5 bases at J, with 14 bases between the two ends. This CDR3 spans 16 amino acids. The V gene's germline CDR1 is LGHNA and CDR2 YSLEER. CDR3 sequence: CASSQDIAWGNNEQFF. The CDR3 bases are TGCGCCAGCAGCCAAGACATAGCGTGGGGGAACAATGAGCAGTTCTTC.

The DNA of the CDR3 is TGCAGTGCGCTCCGGACAGGGGGGGATCAGCCCCAGCATTTT. It encodes CSALRTGGDQPQHF. The V gene is TRBV20-1, the J gene TRBJ1-5; 10 bases line up with TRBD1. V trimming: 6 bases; J trimming: 5 bases; junction bases outside the gene matches: 7. Germline CDR1 is DFQATT and CDR2 is SNEGSKA (reference sequence). This CDR3 has 14 residues.

The CDR3 loop is CASSWTGKAGELFF. The CDR3 DNA is TGTGCCAGCAGCTGGACAGGGAAGGCCGGGGAGCTGTTTTTT. This chain joins TRBV7-3 and TRBJ2-2; TRBD1 matches 8 bases. V shed 4 bases and J 6 bases; nucleotides not matched to a gene: 4. CDR1 is SGHTA and CDR2 is FQGTGA in the germline V gene. The CDR3 covers 14 residues.

This clonotype was picked up a small number of times. The chain recombines TRBV12-3 or TRBV12-4 with TRBJ2-3; either TRBD1 or TRBD2 may supply D (5 bases each). The CDR3 sequence is 17 residues long. Trimming shortened V by 6 bases and J by 4 bases, and 23 bases separated the two germline ends. The CDR3 sequence: CASSYRTGTFVADTQYF. CDR3 nucleotide sequence: TGTGCCAGCAGCTACCGAACCGGGACGTTCGTAGCAGATACGCAGTATTTT.

The V call is TRBV11-2, the J call TRBJ1-2, with D hard to call. Germline lookup yields CDR1 SGHAT and CDR2 FQNNGV. Trimming took 1 base from V and 5 from J, leaving 8 bases between them. This CDR3 contains 13 residues. This chain's CDR3 is CASSLGWEYGYTF. The DNA of the CDR3 is TGTGCCAGCAGCTTAGGCTGGGAATATGGCTACACCTTC. Filled out from reference TRBV11-2 and TRBJ1-2, the complete variable domain reads EAGVAQSPRYKIIEKRQSVAFWCNPISGHATLYWYQQILGQGPKLLIQFQNNGVVDDSQLPKDRFSAERLKGVDSTLKIQPAKLEDSAVYLCASSLGWEYGYTFGSGTRLTVV.

This chain joins TRBV7-9 and TRBJ1-5; D ambiguous. V dropped 5 bases and J dropped 4 bases, with 6 bases sitting between them. The CDR3 consists of 12 residues. CDR1 SEHNR and CDR2 FQNEAQ come from the germline V gene (reference sequence). The CDR3 loop reads CASSTSNQPQHF. The CDR3 coding sequence is TGTGCCAGCAGCACCAGTAATCAGCCCCAGCATTTT. Filled out from reference TRBV7-9 and TRBJ1-5, the complete variable domain reads DTGVSQNPRHKITKRGQNVTFRCDPISEHNRLYWYRQTLGQGPEFLTYFQNEAQLEKSRLLSDRFSAERPKGSFSTLEIQRTEQGDSAMYLCASSTSNQPQHFGDGTRLSIL.

V and J are TRBV20-1 and TRBJ1-3; 10 nucleotides align to TRBD1. V was clipped by 0 bases and J by 2 bases; unmatched bases: 7. This CDR3 spans 17 amino acids. Germline V CDR1 and CDR2: DFQATT, SNEGSKA (reference sequence). The CDR3 region is CSARDAGQGGTGNTIYF. CDR3 nucleotides: TGCAGTGCTAGAGATGCCGGACAGGGGGGAACTGGAAACACCATATATTTT.

This clonotype was counted a few times. The chain carries TRBV24-1 and TRBJ2-1, with 7 nucleotides matching TRBD1. Germline values: CDR1 KGHDR, CDR2 SFDVKD. The ends lost 3 bases at V and 7 bases at J; junction bases unmatched: 8. CDR3 length: 15 residues. DNA of the CDR3: TGTGCCACCAGTGATCGACAGGGTCGGGTGAATGAGCAGTTCTTC. Amino acids: CATSDRQGRVNEQFF.

This clonotype turned up a few times. This rearrangement joins TRBV2 to TRBJ2-2; tentatively, D is TRBD1 (6 bases). The CDR3 covers 15 residues. Germline CDR1 and CDR2: SNHLY and FYNNEI. Trimming cost V 8 bases and J 3 bases, with 16 bases left between them. Here the CDR3 DNA reads TGTGCCAGCCGAAGGTTACAGGGAGACACCGGGGAGCTGTTTTTT. As protein: CASRRLQGDTGELFF.

The V and J genes are TRBV28 and TRBJ2-7, with D perhaps TRBD1 (6 bases). Germline values: CDR1 MDHEN, CDR2 SYDVKM. Trimming left V 6 bases short and J 6 bases short, with 21 bases between. The CDR3 is 15 residues long. The chain's CDR3 is CASSPSTGLVCEQYF. The CDR3 DNA sequence: TGTGCCAGCAGCCCTTCCACAGGGTTGGTCTGCGAGCAGTACTTC. The full variable domain, rest sourced from reference TRBV28 and TRBJ2-7, is DVKVTQSSRYLVKRTGEKVFLECVQDMDHENMFWYRQDPGLGLRLIYFSYDVKMKEKGDIPEGYSVSREKKERFSLILESASTNQTSMYLCASSPSTGLVCEQYFGPGTRLTVT.

This clonotype has more than one count but fewer than ten. In DNA form, the CDR3 reads TGTGCCAGCTCACCAACAGGGGGCGCCTACAATGAGCAGTTCTTC. It yields the protein CASSPTGGAYNEQFF. This chain connects TRBV18 to TRBJ2-1; 9 nucleotides agree with TRBD1. The junction had 1 base not matched to a gene; V was cut back by 2 bases and J by 2 bases. The CDR3 has 15 residues. CDR1 and CDR2 from the germline V gene are KGHSH and LQKENI.

This clonotype was seen only a few times. The V and J genes are TRBV11-1 and TRBJ2-7, with D uncertain. CDR3 length equals 13 residues. The germline V gene has CDR1 SGHAT and CDR2 FQDESV (reference sequence). The germline V and J ends were trimmed by 3 bases and 7 bases, with 13 bases remaining between them. The CDR3 coding sequence is TGTGCCAGCAGCTTTGAGCCCACGGGTGAGCAGTACTTC. Translated: CASSFEPTGEQYF.

The V gene is TRBV9, the J gene TRBJ2-1; 8 bases are a match to TRBD2. Losses at the gene ends were 3 bases for V and 0 bases for J; bases not matched to a gene: 5. The CDR3 extends over 16 amino acids. CDR1 and CDR2 (germline): SGDLS, YYNGEE. The CDR3 sequence is CASSATSGPSYNEQFF. Written as DNA, the CDR3 is TGTGCCAGCAGCGCAACTAGCGGCCCCTCCTACAATGAGCAGTTCTTC.

This rearrangement joins TRBV28 to TRBJ2-1, with D tentatively TRBD1 (6 bases). Looked up from germline, CDR1 is MDHEN and CDR2 is SYDVKM. The CDR3 is made up of 15 amino acids. V was trimmed by 2 bases and J by 2 bases, leaving 10 bases between them. The DNA of the CDR3 is TGTGCCAGCAGTTTAAGCCAGGGGACCTACAATGAGCAGTTCTTC. Its protein is CASSLSQGTYNEQFF.

This clonotype was counted only a few times. The chain carries TRBV29-1 and TRBJ2-2; D call uncertain. CDR1 is SQVTM, CDR2 ANQGSEA, per germline. Trimming took off 7 bases at V and 7 bases at J, with 13 bases between the two ends. CDR3 length: 12 amino acids. As DNA, the CDR3 is TGCAGCGCCGCGATAGGGCACGGGGAGCTGTTTTTT. Translation gives CSAAIGHGELFF.

The sample holds a few counts of this clonotype. The genes are TRBV7-2 and TRBJ1-4; possible D gene TRBD1, 5 bases. The CDR3 has 13 amino acids. Germline V lookup: CDR1 SGHTA, CDR2 FQGNSA. The V end lost 4 bases, the J end lost 8 bases, and 11 bases lay between the germline ends. The CDR3 reads CASSWGGEEKLFF. The CDR3, as DNA: TGTGCCAGCAGCTGGGGGGGGGAGGAAAAACTGTTTTTT.

This chain connects TRBV10-3 to TRBJ2-3, with TRBD1 matching 7 bases. Trimming removed 5 bases from V and 0 bases from J; junction bases left unmatched: 5. The CDR3 is 15 amino acids. Germline CDR1 is ENHRY and CDR2 is SYGVKD. The chain's CDR3 is CAISPDRRSTDTQYF. The CDR3 bases are TGTGCCATCAGTCCGGACAGGCGCAGCACAGATACGCAGTATTTT.

The chain is built from TRBV7-9 and TRBJ2-1; 8 bases are shared with TRBD2. The CDR3 length is 15 residues. The V and J ends lost 1 base and 9 bases, in that order; junction bases with no gene match: 8. The V gene's germline CDR1 is SEHNR and CDR2 FQNEAQ (reference sequence). The CDR3 DNA reads TGTGCCAGCAGCTTAGGACAGCGGGAGTTAGGTGAGCAGTTCTTC. Translating it yields CASSLGQRELGEQFF.

This sequence joins TRBV18 and TRBJ1-4, with 7 bases lining up with TRBD1. This CDR3 contains 16 residues. CDR1 and CDR2 (germline): KGHSH, LQKENI. With 0 bases clipped from V and 6 bases from J, the junction kept 7 bases outside the gene matches. CDR3 sequence: CASSPPVQGQHEKLFF. Here the CDR3 DNA reads TGTGCCAGCTCACCACCCGTACAGGGGCAGCATGAAAAACTGTTTTTT.

This sequence joins TRBV6-6 and TRBJ1-5; D is unclear. CDR1 is MNHNY and CDR2 is SVGAGI in the germline V gene (reference sequence). The CDR3 length is 14 residues. V shed 3 bases and J shed 4 bases, with 10 bases lying between them. The CDR3 loop is CASSYLQVNQPQHF. The CDR3 nucleotides read TGTGCCAGCAGTTATCTGCAGGTTAATCAGCCCCAGCATTTT.